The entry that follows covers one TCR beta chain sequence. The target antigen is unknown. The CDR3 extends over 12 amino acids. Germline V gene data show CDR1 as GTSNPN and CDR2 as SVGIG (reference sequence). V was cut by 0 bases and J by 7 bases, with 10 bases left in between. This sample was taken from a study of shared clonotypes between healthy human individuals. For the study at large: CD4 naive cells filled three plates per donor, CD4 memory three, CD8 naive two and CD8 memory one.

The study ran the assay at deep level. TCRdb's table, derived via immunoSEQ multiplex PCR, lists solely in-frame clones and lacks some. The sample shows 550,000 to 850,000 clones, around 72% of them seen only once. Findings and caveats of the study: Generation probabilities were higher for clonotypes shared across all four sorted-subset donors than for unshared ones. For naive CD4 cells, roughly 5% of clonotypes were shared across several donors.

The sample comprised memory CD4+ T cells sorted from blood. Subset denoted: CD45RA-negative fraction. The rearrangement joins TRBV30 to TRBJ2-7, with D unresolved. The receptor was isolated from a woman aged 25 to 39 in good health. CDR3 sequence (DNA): TGTGCCTGGAGTGTCCGGGTTGGTGAGCAGTACTTC. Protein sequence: CAWSVRVGEQYF.